Sequencing of this TCR beta chain was carried out in a study of T cells in Graves' hyperthyroidism and ophthalmopathy. What was amplified from RNA transcripts were TCR beta CDR3 regions. In the first-round RT-PCR of the TCR CDR3, the HTBI primer set was used. TCRdb reprocessed the multiplex PCR reads with MiXCR, giving one entry per CDR3 protein. The sample contains hundreds of thousands of distinct CDR3 sequences, under 15% of which appear only once. CDR3 length: 16 residues. Germline CDR1 reads PRHDT; CDR2 reads FYEKMQ (reference sequence). V dropped 5 bases and J dropped 8; count of bases not matched to a gene: 12. This clonotype was seen ten or more times.

The chain uses TRBV13 and TRBJ2-7, with 13 positions matching TRBD2. Sequenced: blood. The clonotype comes from a woman in her forties with Graves' ophthalmopathy. The CDR3 DNA reads as TGTGCCAGCAGCCCAAGAGGGACTAGCGGGACAAGTCAGCAGTACTTC. This encodes CASSPRGTSGTSQQYF. Filled out from reference TRBV13 and TRBJ2-7, the complete variable domain reads AAGVIQSPRHLIKEKRETATLKCYPIPRHDTVYWYQQGPGQDPQFLISFYEKMQSDKGSIPDRFSAQQFSDYHSELNMSSLELGDSALYFCASSPRGTSGTSQQYFGPGTRLTVT.